This entry lists 8 T cell receptor beta chains sequenced from one sample in a study of CD8 T cells in ankylosing spondylitis. TCRdb called the 5' RACE reads again in MiXCR, with one record for every CDR3 protein. Here the sample spans some 250,000 distinct CDR3 sequences, approximately 11% being singletons. Sequencing was carried out using blood, either unsorted or a sorted T cell fraction (not recorded which). The receptors derive from a male donor with ankylosing spondylitis or in good health (not recorded which).

This clonotype showed up many times. This chain connects TRBV5-1 to TRBJ1-6; D is perhaps TRBD1 (6 bases). Germline V gives CDR1 SGHRS, CDR2 YFSETQ. The CDR3 runs 15 residues. V lost 1 base, J lost 8 bases, and 13 bases lay in between. The CDR3 region is CASSLRQGSDSPLHF. DNA of the CDR3: TGCGCCAGCAGCTTGAGGCAGGGGAGTGATTCACCCCTCCACTTT.

This clonotype has at least ten counts. V and J are TRBV10-1 and TRBJ2-1; D is possibly TRBD1 or TRBD2 (5 bases each). V was pared by 2 bases and J by 5 bases, with 10 bases between. The CDR3 covers 14 residues. The germline CDR1 and CDR2 sequences are WNHNN and SYGVQD (reference sequence). The CDR3 DNA reads as TGCGCCAGCAGTGAGACCGGGGCCAACAATGAGCAGTTCTTC. Translating gives CASSETGANNEQFF.

The chain links TRBV2 to TRBJ2-5; 12 bases match TRBD1. CDR3 length equals 14 residues. V trimming: 6 bases; J trimming: 5 bases; junction bases outside the gene matches: 4. CDR1 and CDR2 (germline): SNHLY, FYNNEI. CDR3 amino acids: CASSRDRGRETQYF. DNA for the CDR3: TGTGCCAGCAGCCGGGACAGGGGGCGTGAGACCCAGTACTTC.

This clonotype was counted at least ten times. The chain has TRBV11-2 and TRBJ1-5, with TRBD1 identical over 12 bases. After removal of 3 bases from V and 3 bases from J, the junction contained 3 bases not matched to a gene. CDR1 and CDR2 from the germline V gene are SGHAT and FQNNGV. The CDR3 spans 16 residues. CDR3 nucleotides: TGTGCCAGCAGCTTGGGGACAGGGGGCATCAATCAGCCCCAGCATTTT. It encodes CASSLGTGGINQPQHF.

This clonotype was seen a handful of times. The chain combines TRBV5-4 with TRBJ1-1; possibly TRBD1 for D (6 bases). V was trimmed by 5 bases and J by 7 bases, leaving 18 bases between them. This CDR3 comprises 14 residues. The V gene's germline CDR1 is SGHNT and CDR2 YYREEE (reference sequence). This CDR3 reads CASSLVGGPDEAFF. CDR3 sequence (DNA): TGTGCCAGCAGTTTAGTCGGGGGGCCTGATGAAGCTTTCTTT.

This clonotype came up many times. V gene TRBV7-8 combines with J gene TRBJ1-2, with D possibly matching TRBD1 (6 bases). The germline gives CDR1 SGHVS, CDR2 FQNEAQ. CDR3 length equals 15 residues. The V end lost 1 base, the J end lost 3 bases, and 12 bases lay between the germline ends. The DNA of the CDR3 is TGTGCCAGCAGCTTAGACAGGGCGACCTACTATGGCTACACCTTC. Its translation: CASSLDRATYYGYTF.

This clonotype was seen ten or more times. This chain connects TRBV6-5 to TRBJ2-7, with a weak D call TRBD2 (5 bases). V lost 2 bases to trimming and J lost 4 bases, with 15 bases between them. Germline CDR1 reads MNHEY; CDR2 reads SVGAGI. This CDR3 has 15 residues. In DNA, the CDR3 is TGTGCCAGCAGTTACCAACGGGAAGTATTATACGAGCAGTACTTC. It is translated as CASSYQREVLYEQYF.

This rearrangement joins TRBV7-8 to TRBJ2-6; D possibly corresponds to TRBD1 (5 bases). The germline gives CDR1 SGHVS, CDR2 FQNEAQ. This CDR3 contains 16 residues. With 4 bases removed from V and 1 base from J, the gap between germline ends came to 11 bases. The CDR3 sequence: CASSSTRVSGANVLTF. Written as DNA, the CDR3 is TGTGCCAGCAGCTCGACCAGGGTTTCTGGGGCCAACGTCCTGACTTTC.